This is a list of T cell receptor beta chains from one sample in a study of cytomegalovirus exposure and HLA in healthy donors. TCRdb's table, derived via immunoSEQ multiplex PCR, lists solely in-frame clones and lacks some. The repertoire has roughly 130,000 clones, around three quarters of them found once; the top ten carry about 1.7%. The sequenced sample consisted of PBMCs. The receptors originated from a man in his forties or fifties in good health and CMV-seronegative. The CDR3 runs from the conserved cysteine through the conserved F or W. A D gene is named only where the DNA matches it firmly. Size values are once, few and many counts, or a class for expanded clones, and some rows have none.

clone size	V gene	D gene	J gene	CDR3 DNA	CDR3 protein
-	TRBV30	-	TRBJ1-3	TGTGCCTGGACCGAAGGAGTGGCAGGGGCGCATGGAAACACCATATATTTT	CAWTEGVAGAHGNTIYF
once	TRBV19	-	TRBJ2-5	TGTGCCAGTGCCCAGGGTCCCCTACAAGAGACCCAGTACTTC	CASAQGPLQETQYF
once	TRBV5-6	TRBD1	TRBJ1-6	TGTGCCAGCACCATTCAGGGGGGTGTCTCACCCCTCCACTTT	CASTIQGGVSPLHF
-	TRBV5-1	TRBD1	TRBJ2-7	TGCGCCAGCAGCTTGGGGGACAGGACCCCAATCTACGAGCAGTACTTC	CASSLGDRTPIYEQYF
-	TRBV7-9	-	TRBJ1-2	TGTGCCAGCAGCTTAGGAGGTCCAGTATACTATGGCTACACCTTC	CASSLGGPVYYGYTF
once	TRBV18	-	TRBJ2-4	TGTGCCAGCTCACCTCAGTGGGAGACTGTCAAAAACATTCAGTACTTC	CASSPQWETVKNIQYF
-	TRBV10-3	-	TRBJ2-5	TGTGCCATCAGTGAGCAGGAACAAGAGACCCAGTACTTC	CAISEQEQETQYF
few	TRBV27	-	TRBJ1-1	TGTGCCAGCGGTCCCTTTGGTGGGGGCGAAGCTTTCTTT	CASGPFGGGEAFF
-	TRBV9	TRBD1	TRBJ2-3	TGTGCCAGCAGCCTACAGGGGGCGTTAGATACGCAGTATTTT	CASSLQGALDTQYF
-	TRBV7-8	TRBD2	TRBJ2-1	TGTGCCAGCAGCTTAGGGTCGACTAGCGGGGGGGTAGGCCAGTTCTTC	CASSLGSTSGGVGQFF
-	TRBV27	-	TRBJ2-7	TGTGCCAGCCAAGTCTCCGATGGGGCCCTCTACGAGCAGTACTTC	CASQVSDGALYEQYF
-	TRBV4-1	TRBD2	TRBJ2-5	TGCGCCAGCAGCCAAGCCCCCCGACTAGCGGCTCAAGAGACCCAGTACTTC	CASSQAPRLAAQETQYF
few	TRBV2	-	TRBJ2-7	TGTGCCAGCCCCGGAGGTTACGGCGAGCAGTACTTC	CASPGGYGEQYF
-	TRBV27	TRBD1	TRBJ2-7	TGTGCCAGCAGTTTAACCGGGGTACAGGGGGCGTACGAGCAGTACTTC	CASSLTGVQGAYEQYF
-	TRBV21-1	-	TRBJ1-1	TGTGCCAGCAGCAAAGCGAGTCAGGGGTATAATACTGAAGCTTTCTTT	CASSKASQGYNTEAFF
few	TRBV5-1	TRBD2	TRBJ2-3	TGCGCCAGCAGCCGAGCCCTTAGCGGGGGCACAGATACGCAGTATTTT	CASSRALSGGTDTQYF
few	TRBV16	-	TRBJ2-1	TGTGCCAGCAGCCAATTCCGGGAGTCGCCCTACAATGAGCAGTTCTTC	CASSQFRESPYNEQFF
-	TRBV6-5	-	TRBJ2-5	TGTGCCAGCATCAAGGGTGGGGGGTCCGAGGAGACCCAGTACTTC	CASIKGGGSEETQYF
-	TRBV4-2	-	TRBJ2-3	TGTGCCAGCAGCCTTTTGACAGACACAGATACGCAGTATTTT	CASSLLTDTDTQYF
few	TRBV6-4	TRBD2	TRBJ2-5	TGTGCCAGCAGTGACTCTAAACTAGCGGGAGTGAGGACGGAGACCCAGTACTTC	CASSDSKLAGVRTETQYF
-	TRBV28	-	TRBJ2-1	TGTGCCAGCAGAGACATACATAACTCCTACAATGAGCAGTTCTTC	CASRDIHNSYNEQFF
-	TRBV4-1	TRBD2	TRBJ2-3	TGCGCCAGCAGCCAGGTGACTAGCGGGGGGCCCACAGATACGCAGTATTTT	CASSQVTSGGPTDTQYF
-	TRBV10-3	-	TRBJ2-7	TGTGCCATCAGTGAGTCGGGTCTAGCGTTCGAGCAGTACTTC	CAISESGLAFEQYF
-	TRBV6-1	-	TRBJ1-5	TGTGCCAGCAGTATACTTCAGGGCCAGTATCAGCCCCAGCATTTT	CASSILQGQYQPQHF
-	TRBV7-9	TRBD2	TRBJ2-7	TGTTCCAGCAGCCCTTCCTGGGGGGGATCCTACGAGCAGTACTTC	CSSSPSWGGSYEQYF
-	TRBV6-1	-	TRBJ1-1	TGTGCCAGCAGTGAGCGTGCCACTGAAGCTTTCTTT	CASSERATEAFF
-	TRBV18	TRBD1	TRBJ2-1	TGTGCCAGCTCACCACTCCAATCGGACAGGCTCTCCTACAATGAGCAGTTCTTC	CASSPLQSDRLSYNEQFF
-	TRBV10-3	-	TRBJ1-5	TGTGCCATCAGCAGCCTGGGGGGGAGCAATCAGCCCCAGCATTTT	CAISSLGGSNQPQHF
few	TRBV29-1	-	TRBJ1-2	TGCAGCGTTGAAAGGTCGAGGGGCTACACCTTC	CSVERSRGYTF
few	TRBV4-1	TRBD2	TRBJ2-5	TGCGCCAGCAGCAGCGGGACCCAAGAGACCCAGTACTTC	CASSSGTQETQYF
-	TRBV19	TRBD1	TRBJ2-5	TGTGCCAGTAGTATAGCATTCGTAGGACAGGGGGCAGGGACCCAGTACTTC	CASSIAFVGQGAGTQYF
-	TRBV10-2	-	TRBJ2-5	TGCGCCAGCAGACAGATGTTGGAGACCCAGTACTTC	CASRQMLETQYF
-	TRBV4-1	-	TRBJ1-3	TGCGCCAGCAGCCAAGACGGTCAGACTCTTGGAAACACCATATATTTT	CASSQDGQTLGNTIYF
-	TRBV10-3	-	TRBJ1-2	TGTGCCATCAGTGAGTCTCGGCAGGCTAACTATGGCTACACCTTC	CAISESRQANYGYTF
-	TRBV6-6	-	TRBJ2-2	TGTGCCAGCAGTTACTCGACGGGGTCCGGGGAGCTGTTTTTC	CASSYSTGSGELFF
-	TRBV30	TRBD1	TRBJ2-3	TGTGCCTGGCATCCGGGACAGGGCACAGATACGCAGTATTTT	CAWHPGQGTDTQYF
-	TRBV5-1	TRBD1	TRBJ2-5	TGCGCCAGCAGCCTCAATCCCGGGACAGAGTACCAAGAGACCCAGTACTTC	CASSLNPGTEYQETQYF
-	TRBV5-1	-	TRBJ2-2	TGCGCCAGCAGCTTGGTTCCAGGGTCAGGCGGGGAGCTGTTTTTT	CASSLVPGSGGELFF
-	TRBV28	-	TRBJ1-1	TGTGCCAGCAGTCTCACCCGGACAGACACATTCTTT	CASSLTRTDTFF
-	TRBV7-3	TRBD2	TRBJ2-7	TGTGCCAGCAGCATAGCGGGGGGGCACTACGAGCAGTACTTC	CASSIAGGHYEQYF
-	TRBV29-1	TRBD2	TRBJ2-2	TGCAGCGTGGGTCCTACTAGCGGGGTAAACACCGGGGAGCTGTTTTTT	CSVGPTSGVNTGELFF
-	TRBV6-5	TRBD1	TRBJ1-5	TGTGCCAGCAGACGGACAGGATATGGCAATCAGCCCCAGCATTTT	CASRRTGYGNQPQHF
few	TRBV28	-	TRBJ2-7	TGTGCCAGCAGCCGGAACACGGGCGAGCAGTACTTC	CASSRNTGEQYF
-	TRBV5-4	TRBD1	TRBJ2-7	TGTGCCAGCAGCTCACAGGGGCCCCCCTACGAGCAGTACTTC	CASSSQGPPYEQYF
-	TRBV5-1	TRBD2	TRBJ2-1	TGCGCCAGCAGCTTGTTCCAGCGGGAGGATGAGCAGTTCTTC	CASSLFQREDEQFF
-	TRBV2	TRBD2	TRBJ2-5	TGTGCCAGCAGTGTTGCTAGCGGGGGCCAAGAGACCCAGTACTTC	CASSVASGGQETQYF
-	TRBV30	-	TRBJ1-2	TGTGCCTGGAGTGAGCAAGGGGATGACTACACCTTC	CAWSEQGDDYTF
-	TRBV5-4	TRBD2	TRBJ2-1	TGTGCCAGCAGCGTCCCCCCTAGCGGGAGCCACAATGAGCAGTTCTTC	CASSVPPSGSHNEQFF
-	TRBV6-1	-	TRBJ2-4	TGTGCCAGCAGTGAAGGCCCCGGACAGACCATAGCCAAAAACAGTCAGTACTTC	CASSEGPGQTIAKNSQYF
few	TRBV7-9	TRBD1	TRBJ2-3	TGTGCCAGCAGCCCTGGACAGGGGAGTTCAGATACGCAGTATTTT	CASSPGQGSSDTQYF
-	TRBV5-6	TRBD1	TRBJ2-7	TGTGCCAGCAGCGCATTCGTGGGACAGGGGGCTTGGGAGCAGTACTTC	CASSAFVGQGAWEQYF
-	TRBV11-2	-	TRBJ2-7	TGTGCCAGCAGCTATAATGGAGGAGCCCTAAACTACGAGCAGTACTTC	CASSYNGGALNYEQYF
few	TRBV7-9	TRBD1	TRBJ2-7	TGTGCCAGCAGCCCTCTCGGGACAGGGTCCCCCAGCGACGAGCAGTACTTC	CASSPLGTGSPSDEQYF
-	TRBV4-3	-	TRBJ2-4	TGCGCCAGCAGCCAAGATTACGAGCGCGGCAAAAACATTCAGTACTTC	CASSQDYERGKNIQYF
once	TRBV5-1	TRBD2	TRBJ2-7	TGCGCCAGCTCCCTCCAAGCGGGGGGACCCTACGAGCAGTACTTC	CASSLQAGGPYEQYF
once	TRBV6-5	-	TRBJ1-5	TGTGCCAGCAGTTACTCGAGCGGTCAGCCCCAGCATTTT	CASSYSSGQPQHF
-	TRBV18	TRBD2	TRBJ2-5	TGTGCCAGCTCACCACCGGGAGGACTAGCGGGAGTACAAGAGACCCAGTACTTC	CASSPPGGLAGVQETQYF
-	TRBV29-1	-	TRBJ1-3	TGCAGCGCCCAGGACAGCTCTGGAAACACCATATATTTT	CSAQDSSGNTIYF
-	TRBV6-1	TRBD2	TRBJ2-3	TGTGCCAGCATAATGGCGGGAGGAGATACGCAGTATTTT	CASIMAGGDTQYF